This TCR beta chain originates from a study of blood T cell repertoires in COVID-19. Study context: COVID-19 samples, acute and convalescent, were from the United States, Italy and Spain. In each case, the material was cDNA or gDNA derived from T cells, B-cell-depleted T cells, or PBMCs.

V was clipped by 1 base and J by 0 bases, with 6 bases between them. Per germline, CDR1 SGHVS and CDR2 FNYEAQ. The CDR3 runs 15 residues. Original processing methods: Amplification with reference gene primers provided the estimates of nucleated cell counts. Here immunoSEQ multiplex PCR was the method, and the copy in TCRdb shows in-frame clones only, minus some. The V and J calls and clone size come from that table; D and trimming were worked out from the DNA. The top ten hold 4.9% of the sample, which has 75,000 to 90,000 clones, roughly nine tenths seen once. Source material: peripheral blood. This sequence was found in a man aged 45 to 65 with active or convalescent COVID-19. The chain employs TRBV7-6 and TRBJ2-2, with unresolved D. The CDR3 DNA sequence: TGTGCCAGCAGCTTAGTGGCAGCGAACACCGGGGAGCTGTTTTTT. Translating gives CASSLVAANTGELFF.